Sequencing of this T cell receptor (beta chain) was carried out in a study of T cell changes during pregnancy in multiple sclerosis. Assay used: immunoSEQ multiplex PCR; TCRdb lists only in-frame clones, some missing. The sample comprises about 60,000 clones, about 90% of which are singletons, and about 7% rests with the top ten. J was trimmed by 11 bases and V by 4 bases; bases with no gene match: 10. This CDR3 has 14 amino acids. The germline gives CDR1 ENHRY, CDR2 SYGVKD. The genes are TRBV10-3 and TRBJ1-1, with 10 bases aligning to TRBD1. This sequence was found in a female donor in good health, enrolled as a control in a pregnancy study. The specimen comprised peripheral blood, sampled in the third trimester of pregnancy. The CDR3 DNA sequence: TGTGCCATCAGTGTTGGGGACAGGGGCGTGGATGCTTTCTTT. This codes for CAISVGDRGVDAFF.